Below are 7 T cell receptor beta chains sequenced from a single sample in a study of cytomegalovirus exposure and HLA in healthy donors. The PCR ran on 60 Vbeta and 13 Jbeta primers. The assay was immunoSEQ multiplex PCR, and TCRdb's table has in-frame clones only and misses some. The data show about 110,000 clones, around three quarters seen once. The sample comprised PBMCs. These receptors all come from a human donor in good health.

J is TRBJ1-5 and V is TRBV28; D unclear. The CDR3 runs 14 residues. Trimming left V 6 bases short and J 7 bases short, with 16 bases between. The germline CDR1 and CDR2 sequences are MDHEN and SYDVKM. The CDR3 region is CASSTAIRGQPQHF. The CDR3 coding sequence is TGTGCCAGCAGCACGGCCATCCGCGGGCAGCCCCAGCATTTT.

A few counts support this clone. The rearrangement uses TRBV6-5 and TRBJ1-6, with D tentatively TRBD1 (5 bases). The CDR3 consists of 15 residues. Trimming shortened V by 0 bases and J by 5 bases, and 8 bases separated the two germline ends. Germline V gene lookup returns CDR1 MNHEY and CDR2 SVGAGI. DNA for the CDR3: TGTGCCAGCAGTTACTCCGGGGGAAATAATTCACCCCTCCACTTT. Protein sequence: CASSYSGGNNSPLHF.

The chain is built from TRBV6-5 and TRBJ2-4; 8 positions agree with TRBD1. CDR1 MNHEY and CDR2 SVGAGI come from the germline V gene. With V trimmed by 1 base and J by 5 bases, 4 bases remained unmatched. The CDR3 consists of 15 residues. The CDR3 nucleotides are TGTGCCAGCAGTTACTTCGAGACAGGGGAAAACATTCAGTACTTC. This sequence encodes CASSYFETGENIQYF.

This sequence joins TRBV11-2 and TRBJ2-7; 8 bases match TRBD2. V lost 4 bases, J lost 0 bases, and 5 bases stayed unmatched. Germline V CDR1 and CDR2: SGHAT, FQNNGV. The CDR3 has 15 amino acids. The CDR3 loop reads CASSSLAASSYEQYF. CDR3 coding DNA: TGTGCCAGCAGCTCACTAGCGGCTAGCTCCTACGAGCAGTACTTC.

The V call is TRBV11-2, the J call TRBJ2-7; TRBD1 aligns across 9 bases. The CDR3 length is 16 residues. Germline V gene data show CDR1 as SGHAT and CDR2 as FQNNGV. V trimming: 2 bases; J trimming: 4 bases; junction bases outside the gene matches: 9. Here the CDR3 reads CASSLLGQGSLYEQYF. The CDR3 DNA is TGTGCCAGCAGCTTATTGGGACAGGGTAGTCTGTACGAGCAGTACTTC.

This clone showed up just a few times. The V and J genes are TRBV5-1 and TRBJ2-7; D might be TRBD1 (6 bases). V lost 3 bases and J lost 0, with 13 bases in between. Looked up from germline, CDR1 is SGHRS and CDR2 is YFSETQ. This CDR3 contains 15 residues. The CDR3 protein is CASSYSPDSSYEQYF. The CDR3 bases are TGCGCCAGCAGCTATAGCCCGGACAGCTCCTACGAGCAGTACTTC.

The chain links TRBV2 to TRBJ1-5; 7 bases map to TRBD1. V shed 0 bases and J 7 bases; nucleotides not matched to a gene: 3. Germline V gives CDR1 SNHLY, CDR2 FYNNEI. The length of the CDR3 is 14 residues. This CDR3 reads CASSEAQGRQPQHF. The CDR3 DNA reads TGTGCCAGCAGTGAAGCACAGGGGCGGCAGCCCCAGCATTTT. Using reference TRBV2 and TRBJ1-5 for the parts outside the CDR3, the full variable domain is EPEVTQTPSHQVTQMGQEVILRCVPISNHLYFYWYRQILGQKVEFLVSFYNNEISEKSEIFDDQFSVERPDGSNFTLKIRSTKLEDSAMYFCASSEAQGRQPQHFGDGTRLSIL.